This TCR beta chain is drawn from a study of identical twins. Concerning this clonotype itself: Its antigen remains unknown.

CDR1 SGHVS and CDR2 FQNEAQ come from the germline V gene. V lost 7 bases to trimming and J lost 5 bases, with 18 bases between them. The CDR3 spans 14 residues. MiXCR, run by TCRdb on the 5' RACE reads, gives a single entry per CDR3 protein. The sample includes some 1,700,000 distinct CDR3 sequences, about 30% of them seen just once. General observations from the study: The study drew conclusions from cross-sectional statistical analysis, not from following the same donors. Partial confounding of zero-insertion analyses by invariant MAIT and iNKT cells was possible.

The sequenced material came from cord blood. The receptor was derived from a newborn girl in good health. The chain employs TRBV7-8 and TRBJ2-7; no clear D gene. The CDR3 region has the DNA TGTGCCAGCACCCCTAGTGTAACAAGCGACGAGCAGTACTTC. This gives the protein CASTPSVTSDEQYF. The entire variable domain, with the rest obtained from reference TRBV7-8 and TRBJ2-7, is as follows: GAGVSQSPRYKVAKRGQDVALRCDPISGHVSLFWYQQALGQGPEFLTYFQNEAQLDKSGLPSDRFFAERPEGSVSTLKIQRTQQEDSAVYLCASTPSVTSDEQYFGPGTRLTVT.